These 18 T cell receptor beta chains were sequenced from one sample in a study of cytomegalovirus exposure and HLA in healthy donors. Profiled with immunoSEQ multiplex PCR; TCRdb holds only in-frame clones, not every one. The table has more than 80,000 clones, approximately 96% seen once; the top ten hold roughly 1.3%. Specimen: PBMCs. These receptors were taken from a woman younger than 30 in good health and CMV-seronegative.

This chain joins TRBV11-2 and TRBJ1-1; D is unresolved. CDR3 size: 12 residues. Per germline, CDR1 SGHAT and CDR2 FQNNGV. The V gene lost 8 bases and the J gene lost 1 base, with 8 bases spanning the gap. CDR3: CASGMRNTEAFF. The CDR3 DNA sequence: TGTGCCAGCGGTATGAGGAACACTGAAGCTTTCTTT.

This clone was found once. The V and J genes are TRBV9 and TRBJ2-7; D is perhaps TRBD1 (6 bases). The CDR3 sequence is 16 residues long. The germline V and J ends were trimmed by 4 bases and 0 bases, with 17 bases remaining between them. Germline V gives CDR1 SGDLS, CDR2 YYNGEE. The DNA of the CDR3 is TGTGCCAGCAGCCCTAGCCCCGACAGGAGCTCCTACGAGCAGTACTTC. Translated: CASSPSPDRSSYEQYF.

The rearrangement joins TRBV2 to TRBJ2-2; TRBD1 aligns across 9 bases. From germline, CDR1 is SNHLY and CDR2 FYNNEI. This CDR3 comprises 16 residues. V was pared by 9 bases and J by 7 bases, with 15 bases of the junction left unmatched. The CDR3 loop reads CARRRDRESSGGELFF. The CDR3 DNA reads as TGTGCCAGGCGCAGGGACAGGGAATCAAGTGGCGGGGAGCTGTTTTTT. The full variable domain, its missing parts supplied by reference TRBV2 and TRBJ2-2, is EPEVTQTPSHQVTQMGQEVILRCVPISNHLYFYWYRQILGQKVEFLVSFYNNEISEKSEIFDDQFSVERPDGSNFTLKIRSTKLEDSAMYFCARRRDRESSGGELFFGEGSRLTVL.

This rearrangement joins TRBV6-4 to TRBJ2-7, with 7 bases matching TRBD2. CDR3 length equals 15 residues. CDR1 is MRHNA and CDR2 is SNTAGT in the germline V gene. V was clipped by 4 bases and J by 3 bases; unmatched bases: 9. CDR3 coding DNA: TGTGCCAGCAGTGTACGAGCGGGACGGGGCTACGAGCAGTACTTC. This encodes CASSVRAGRGYEQYF.

This chain uses TRBV11-2 with TRBJ2-7, with 8 positions matching TRBD1. The CDR3 spans 14 residues. V dropped 3 bases and J dropped 2; count of bases not matched to a gene: 3. Germline V CDR1 and CDR2: SGHAT, FQNNGV. The chain's CDR3 is CASSFSTGAYEQYF. Here the CDR3 DNA reads TGTGCCAGCAGCTTCTCGACAGGGGCCTACGAGCAGTACTTC.

The CDR3 sequence is CASSLGWDRGNYGYTF. DNA of the CDR3: TGTGCCAGCAGCTTGGGGTGGGACAGGGGAAACTATGGCTACACCTTC. The V call is TRBV5-6, the J call TRBJ1-2, with 10 bases that match TRBD1. The CDR3 has 16 residues. The germline gives CDR1 SGHDT, CDR2 YYEEEE. V shed 0 bases, J shed 2 bases, and the junction held 4 bases outside the gene matches.

This chain joins TRBV28 and TRBJ1-1; unclear D gene. Trimming stripped 8 bases from V and 6 bases from J, with 7 bases between. The CDR3 totals 10 residues. Germline lookup yields CDR1 MDHEN and CDR2 SYDVKM. The CDR3 DNA is TGTGCCAGCGGAGTCTCTGAAGCTTTCTTT. Translation gives CASGVSEAFF.

V gene TRBV7-9 combines with J gene TRBJ2-3, with 13 bases matching TRBD2. The germline V gene encodes CDR1 SEHNR and CDR2 FQNEAQ (reference sequence). The CDR3 consists of 15 residues. V gave up 4 bases and J gave up 7 bases; unmatched junction bases: 5. The CDR3 DNA sequence: TGTGCCAGCAGCTCATCCGGGACTAGCGGGAATACGCAGTATTTT. Residues: CASSSSGTSGNTQYF.

The V and J genes are TRBV7-6 and TRBJ2-5; 14 nucleotides match TRBD2. The CDR3 extends over 18 amino acids. V was pared by 5 bases and J by 0 bases, with 8 bases of the junction left unmatched. Germline loops: CDR1 SGHVS, CDR2 FNYEAQ. In DNA form, the CDR3 reads TGTGCCAGCAGCCGACCGACTAGCGGGAGGGGACACCAAGAGACCCAGTACTTC. Its translation is CASSRPTSGRGHQETQYF.

This clone was seen a single time. The J gene is TRBJ2-7, the V gene TRBV14, with 9 bases that match TRBD2. The length of the CDR3 is 15 residues. J gave up 1 base and V 6 bases, and 7 bases lay outside the gene matches. The germline V gene encodes CDR1 SGHDN and CDR2 FVKESK. CDR3 in DNA: TGTGCCAGCAGTCAAAGCGGGAGGTTGTCCTACGAGCAGTACTTC. Residues: CASSQSGRLSYEQYF.

The chain couples TRBV6-1 to TRBJ2-7; possible D gene TRBD1, 6 bases. V was pared by 10 bases and J by 5 bases, with 9 bases between. The CDR3 runs 10 residues. Per germline, CDR1 MNHNS and CDR2 SASEGT. CDR3 loop: CATRDNEQYF. The CDR3 coding sequence is TGTGCCACCCGGGACAACGAGCAGTACTTC.

The chain carries TRBV4-1 and TRBJ2-1, with D perhaps TRBD1 (6 bases). CDR3 length equals 12 residues. V was shortened by 3 bases and J by 14 bases, with 14 bases between the two germline ends. Per germline, CDR1 MGHRA and CDR2 YSYEKL. DNA of the CDR3: TGCGCCAGCAGCCAGGTTACAGGGTATGAGTTCTTC. Translating gives CASSQVTGYEFF.

The chain employs TRBV10-2 and TRBJ2-5, with 8 bases identical to TRBD1. Germline CDR1 is WSHSY and CDR2 is SAAADI. V trimming: 3 bases; J trimming: 6 bases; junction bases outside the gene matches: 9. The CDR3 extends over 15 amino acids. The CDR3 coding sequence is TGCGCCAGCAGTGATTGGGGGACAGGTAGAAAGACCCAGTACTTC. Translated: CASSDWGTGRKTQYF.

The chain links TRBV13 to TRBJ2-1, with D hard to call. Germline lookup yields CDR1 PRHDT and CDR2 FYEKMQ (reference sequence). The V and J ends lost 6 bases and 10 bases respectively, with 16 bases between them. The CDR3 is 13 amino acids. CDR3 DNA: TGTGCCAGCAGAGTAGGCCTAGTTGGCGAGCAGTTCTTC. It yields the protein CASRVGLVGEQFF. The full variable domain, its missing parts supplied by reference TRBV13 and TRBJ2-1, is AAGVIQSPRHLIKEKRETATLKCYPIPRHDTVYWYQQGPGQDPQFLISFYEKMQSDKGSIPDRFSAQQFSDYHSELNMSSLELGDSALYFCASRVGLVGEQFFGPGTRLTVL.

The rearrangement joins TRBV2 to TRBJ2-1, with 8 bases fitting TRBD2. This CDR3 spans 14 amino acids. Trimming at V came to 4 bases and at J to 4 bases, leaving 3 bases not matched to a gene. Looked up from germline, CDR1 is SNHLY and CDR2 is FYNNEI. Here the CDR3 reads CASSALAGYNEQFF. Written as DNA, the CDR3 is TGTGCCAGCAGTGCCCTAGCGGGTTACAATGAGCAGTTCTTC.

The chain couples TRBV6-5 to TRBJ2-1; D not resolved. Germline V gene sequence: CDR1 MNHEY, CDR2 SVGAGI. Deletions cut 5 bases from V and 3 bases from J, with 14 bases between. The CDR3 is 15 amino acids. The CDR3 region is CASSAVSPRYNEQFF. CDR3 nucleotide sequence: TGTGCCAGCAGTGCAGTAAGTCCCCGCTACAATGAGCAGTTCTTC.

This chain uses TRBV14 with TRBJ2-7; TRBD1 matches 9 bases. The length of the CDR3 is 18 residues. From germline, CDR1 is SGHDN and CDR2 FVKESK. The trim removed 3 bases at V and 0 bases at J, leaving 12 bases unmatched. This CDR3 reads CASSHRPDRGRSSYEQYF. Written as DNA, the CDR3 is TGTGCCAGCAGCCACCGACCGGACAGGGGTCGAAGCTCCTACGAGCAGTACTTC.

The V and J genes are TRBV25-1 and TRBJ2-3; 8 bases align to TRBD2. There are 16 residues in the CDR3. CDR1 is MGHDK and CDR2 is SYGVNS in the germline V gene. J lost 0 bases, V lost 6 bases, and 8 bases had no gene match. The chain's CDR3 is CASSKTGGGSTDTQYF. The CDR3 DNA reads TGTGCCAGCAGCAAGACGGGAGGGGGTAGCACAGATACGCAGTATTTT.